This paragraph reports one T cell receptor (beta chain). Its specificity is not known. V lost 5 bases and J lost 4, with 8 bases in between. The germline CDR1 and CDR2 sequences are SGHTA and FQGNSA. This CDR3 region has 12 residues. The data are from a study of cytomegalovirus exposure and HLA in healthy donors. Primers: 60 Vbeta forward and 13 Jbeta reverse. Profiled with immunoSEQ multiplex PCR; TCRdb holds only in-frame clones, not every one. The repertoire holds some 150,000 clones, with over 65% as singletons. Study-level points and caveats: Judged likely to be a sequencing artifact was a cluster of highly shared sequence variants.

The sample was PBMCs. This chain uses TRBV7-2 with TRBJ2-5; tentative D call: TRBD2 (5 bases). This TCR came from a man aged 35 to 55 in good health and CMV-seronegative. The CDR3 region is CASSPAGETQYF. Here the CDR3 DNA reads TGTGCCAGCAGCCCGGCGGGAGAGACCCAGTACTTC.